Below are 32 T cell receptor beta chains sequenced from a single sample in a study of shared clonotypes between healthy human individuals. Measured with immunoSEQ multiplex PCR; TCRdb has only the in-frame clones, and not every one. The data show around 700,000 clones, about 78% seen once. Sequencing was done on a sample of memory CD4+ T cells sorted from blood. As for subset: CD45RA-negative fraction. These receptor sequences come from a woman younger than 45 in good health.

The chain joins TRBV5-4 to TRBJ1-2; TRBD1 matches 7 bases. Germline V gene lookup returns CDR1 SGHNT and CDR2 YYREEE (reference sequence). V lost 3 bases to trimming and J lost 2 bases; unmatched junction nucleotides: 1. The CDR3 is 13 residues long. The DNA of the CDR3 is TGTGCCAGCAGCTGGGACAGAAACTATGGCTACACCTTC. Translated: CASSWDRNYGYTF.

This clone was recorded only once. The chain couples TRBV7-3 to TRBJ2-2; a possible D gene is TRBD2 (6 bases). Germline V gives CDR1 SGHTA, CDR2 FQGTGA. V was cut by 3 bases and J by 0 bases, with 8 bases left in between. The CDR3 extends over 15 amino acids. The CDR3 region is CASSLWGANTGELFF. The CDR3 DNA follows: TGTGCCAGCAGCTTGTGGGGGGCGAACACCGGGGAGCTGTTTTTT.

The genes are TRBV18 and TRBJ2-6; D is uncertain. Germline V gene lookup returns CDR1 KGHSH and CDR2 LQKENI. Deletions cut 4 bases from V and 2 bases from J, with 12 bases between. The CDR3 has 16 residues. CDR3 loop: CASSRYGDTGANVLTF. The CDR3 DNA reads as TGTGCCAGCTCACGATATGGAGATACTGGGGCCAACGTCCTGACTTTC.

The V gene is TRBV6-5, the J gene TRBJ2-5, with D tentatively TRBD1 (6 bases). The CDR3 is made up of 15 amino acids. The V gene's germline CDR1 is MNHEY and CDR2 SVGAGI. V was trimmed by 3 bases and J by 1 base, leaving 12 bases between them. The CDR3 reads CASSYRSQGQETQYF. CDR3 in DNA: TGTGCCAGCAGTTATCGATCACAGGGCCAAGAGACCCAGTACTTC.

This CDR3 reads CASSIGGSGRGETQYF. The CDR3 coding sequence is TGTGCCAGTAGTATAGGTGGTAGCGGGAGAGGAGAGACCCAGTACTTC. V usage is TRBV19 and J usage is TRBJ2-5; TRBD2 aligns across 9 bases. The CDR3 spans 16 residues. The J segment lost 4 bases and the V segment lost 1 base, leaving 7 bases of the junction unmatched. The V gene's germline CDR1 is LNHDA and CDR2 SQIVND (reference sequence).

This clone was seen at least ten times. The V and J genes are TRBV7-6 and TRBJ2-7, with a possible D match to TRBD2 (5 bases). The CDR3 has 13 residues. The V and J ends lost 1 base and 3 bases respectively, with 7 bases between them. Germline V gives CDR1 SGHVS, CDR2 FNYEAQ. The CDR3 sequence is CASSLGTFYEQYF. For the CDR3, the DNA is TGTGCCAGCAGCTTAGGGACTTTCTACGAGCAGTACTTC.

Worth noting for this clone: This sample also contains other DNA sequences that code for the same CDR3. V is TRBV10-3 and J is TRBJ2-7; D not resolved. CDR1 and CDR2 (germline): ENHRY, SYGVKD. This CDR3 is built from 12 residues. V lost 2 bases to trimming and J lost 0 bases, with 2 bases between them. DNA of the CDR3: TGTGCCATCAGTGAGGCCTCCTACGAGCAGTACTTC. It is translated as CAISEASYEQYF.

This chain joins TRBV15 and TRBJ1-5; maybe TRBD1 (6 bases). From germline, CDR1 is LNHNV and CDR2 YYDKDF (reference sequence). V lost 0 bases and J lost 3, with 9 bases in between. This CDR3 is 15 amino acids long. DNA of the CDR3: TGTGCCACCAGCAGAGAGAAGGGACACAATCAGCCCCAGCATTTT. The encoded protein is CATSREKGHNQPQHF.

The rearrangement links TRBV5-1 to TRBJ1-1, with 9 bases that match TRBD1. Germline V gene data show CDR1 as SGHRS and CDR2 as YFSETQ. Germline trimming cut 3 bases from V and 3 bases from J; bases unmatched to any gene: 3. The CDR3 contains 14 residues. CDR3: CASSSGTGYTEAFF. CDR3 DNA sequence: TGCGCCAGCAGCTCCGGGACAGGGTACACTGAAGCTTTCTTT.

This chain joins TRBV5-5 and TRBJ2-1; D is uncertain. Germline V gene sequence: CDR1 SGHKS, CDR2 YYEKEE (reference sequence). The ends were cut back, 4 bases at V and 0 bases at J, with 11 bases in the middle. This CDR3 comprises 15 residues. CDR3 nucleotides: TGTGCCAGCAGCGTGGACCCGACCTCCTACAATGAGCAGTTCTTC. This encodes CASSVDPTSYNEQFF.

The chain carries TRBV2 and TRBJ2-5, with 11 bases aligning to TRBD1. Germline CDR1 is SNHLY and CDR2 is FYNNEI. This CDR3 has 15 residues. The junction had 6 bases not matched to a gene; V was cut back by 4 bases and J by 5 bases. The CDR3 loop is CASSARTGGGETQYF. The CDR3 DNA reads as TGTGCCAGCAGTGCTCGGACAGGGGGCGGGGAGACCCAGTACTTC. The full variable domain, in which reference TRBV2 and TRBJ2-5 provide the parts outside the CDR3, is EPEVTQTPSHQVTQMGQEVILRCVPISNHLYFYWYRQILGQKVEFLVSFYNNEISEKSEIFDDQFSVERPDGSNFTLKIRSTKLEDSAMYFCASSARTGGGETQYFGPGTRLLVL.

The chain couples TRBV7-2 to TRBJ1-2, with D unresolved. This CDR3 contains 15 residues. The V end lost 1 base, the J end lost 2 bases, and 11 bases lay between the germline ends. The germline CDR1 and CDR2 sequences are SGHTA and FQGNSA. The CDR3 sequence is CASSLGPAANYGYTF. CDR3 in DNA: TGTGCCAGCAGCTTAGGTCCGGCGGCCAACTATGGCTACACCTTC.

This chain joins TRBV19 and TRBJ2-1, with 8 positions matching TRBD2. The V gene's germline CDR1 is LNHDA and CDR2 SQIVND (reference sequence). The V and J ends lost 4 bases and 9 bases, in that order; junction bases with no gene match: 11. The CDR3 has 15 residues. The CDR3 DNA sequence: TGTGCCAGTAGTACGCAAGCGGGAGCGGGTATTGAGCAGTTCTTC. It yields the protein CASSTQAGAGIEQFF.

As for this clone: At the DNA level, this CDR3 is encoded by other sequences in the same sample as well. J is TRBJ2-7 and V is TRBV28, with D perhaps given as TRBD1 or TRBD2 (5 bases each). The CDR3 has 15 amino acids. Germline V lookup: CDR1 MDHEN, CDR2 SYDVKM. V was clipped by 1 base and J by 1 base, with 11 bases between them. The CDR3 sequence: CASSLSGTGSYEQYF. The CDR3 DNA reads TGTGCCAGCAGTTTATCCGGGACCGGGTCCTACGAGCAGTACTTC.

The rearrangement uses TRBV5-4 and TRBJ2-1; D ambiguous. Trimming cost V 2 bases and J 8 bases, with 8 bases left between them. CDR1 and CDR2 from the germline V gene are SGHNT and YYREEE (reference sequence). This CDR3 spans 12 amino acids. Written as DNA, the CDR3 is TGTGCCAGCAGCTTATACGAGTATGAGCAGTTCTTC. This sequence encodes CASSLYEYEQFF.

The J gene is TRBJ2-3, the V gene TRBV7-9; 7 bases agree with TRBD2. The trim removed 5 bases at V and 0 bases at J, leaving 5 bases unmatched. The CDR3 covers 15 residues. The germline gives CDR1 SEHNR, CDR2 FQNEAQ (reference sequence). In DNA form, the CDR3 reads TGTGCCAGCAGCCCCACTAGCGAAAGCACAGATACGCAGTATTTT. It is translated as CASSPTSESTDTQYF.

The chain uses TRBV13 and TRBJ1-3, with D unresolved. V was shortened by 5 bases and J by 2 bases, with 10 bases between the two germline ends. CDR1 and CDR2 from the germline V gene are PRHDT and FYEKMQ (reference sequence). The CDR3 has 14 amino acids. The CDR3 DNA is TGTGCCAGCAGCCTCCCCGGGACTGGAAACACCATATATTTT. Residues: CASSLPGTGNTIYF.

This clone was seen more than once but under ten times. DNA of the CDR3: TGTGCCAGCAGCCCCCCGGGACAGGGGGCTTTATACGAGCAGTACTTC. It specifies CASSPPGQGALYEQYF. The chain carries TRBV5-4 and TRBJ2-7; 12 bases map to TRBD1. The CDR3 is 16 residues long. V lost 4 bases and J lost 4; bases outside the gene matches: 9. The germline V gene encodes CDR1 SGHNT and CDR2 YYREEE (reference sequence).

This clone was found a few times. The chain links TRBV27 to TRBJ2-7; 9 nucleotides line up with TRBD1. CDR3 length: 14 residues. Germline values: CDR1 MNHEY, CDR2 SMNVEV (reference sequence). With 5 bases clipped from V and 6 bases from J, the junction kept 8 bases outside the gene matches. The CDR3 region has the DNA TGTGCCAGCAGTCGGAGGGACAGGGAGGGCGAGCAGTACTTC. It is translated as CASSRRDREGEQYF.

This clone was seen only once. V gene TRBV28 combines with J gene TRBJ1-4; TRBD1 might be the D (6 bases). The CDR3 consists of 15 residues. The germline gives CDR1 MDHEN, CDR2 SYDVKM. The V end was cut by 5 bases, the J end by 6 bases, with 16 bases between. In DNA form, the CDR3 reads TGTGCCAGCAGTGAAGGCTCGGACAGATATGAAAAACTGTTTTTT. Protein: CASSEGSDRYEKLFF.

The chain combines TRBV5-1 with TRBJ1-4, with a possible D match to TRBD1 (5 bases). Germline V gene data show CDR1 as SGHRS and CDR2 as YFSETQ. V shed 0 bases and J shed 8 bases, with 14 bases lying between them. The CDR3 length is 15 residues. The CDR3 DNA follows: TGCGCCAGCAGCTTGGCTCTGGACAAAGGCGAAAAACTGTTTTTT. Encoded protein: CASSLALDKGEKLFF. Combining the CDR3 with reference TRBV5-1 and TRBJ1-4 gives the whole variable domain KAGVTQTPRYLIKTRGQQVTLSCSPISGHRSVSWYQQTPGQGLQFLFEYFSETQRNKGNFPGRFSGRQFSNSRSEMNVSTLELGDSALYLCASSLALDKGEKLFFGSGTQLSVL.

CDR3 sequence (DNA): TGCAGCGTTGAGGCCCCCACTAGCACAGATACGCAGTATTTT. Its protein product is CSVEAPTSTDTQYF. V usage is TRBV29-1 and J usage is TRBJ2-3; D gene uncertain. Trimming stripped 3 bases from V and 0 bases from J, with 10 bases between. CDR3 length: 14 residues. The germline V gene has CDR1 SQVTM and CDR2 ANQGSEA.

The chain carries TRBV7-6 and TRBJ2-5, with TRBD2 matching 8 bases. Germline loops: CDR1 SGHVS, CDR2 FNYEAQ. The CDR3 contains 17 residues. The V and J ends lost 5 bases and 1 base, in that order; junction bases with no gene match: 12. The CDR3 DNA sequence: TGTGCCAGCAGCCCCTATGGTATGGCGGGAGGCCAAGAGACCCAGTACTTC. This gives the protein CASSPYGMAGGQETQYF.

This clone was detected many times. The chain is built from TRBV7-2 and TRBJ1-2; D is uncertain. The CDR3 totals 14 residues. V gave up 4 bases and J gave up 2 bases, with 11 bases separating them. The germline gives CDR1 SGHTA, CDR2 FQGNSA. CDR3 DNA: TGTGCCAGCAGCTCGGCGACGGGGAACTATGGCTACACCTTC. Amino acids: CASSSATGNYGYTF.

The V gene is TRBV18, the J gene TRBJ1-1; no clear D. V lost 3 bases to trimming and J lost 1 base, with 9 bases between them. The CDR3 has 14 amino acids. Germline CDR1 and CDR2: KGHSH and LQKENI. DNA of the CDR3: TGTGCCAGCTCACCTTTGATTCAGAACACTGAAGCTTTCTTT. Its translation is CASSPLIQNTEAFF. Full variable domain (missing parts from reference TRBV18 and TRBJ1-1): NAGVMQNPRHLVRRRGQEARLRCSPMKGHSHVYWYRQLPEEGLKFMVYLQKENIIDESGMPKERFSAEFPKEGPSILRIQQVVRGDSAAYFCASSPLIQNTEAFFGQGTRLTVV.

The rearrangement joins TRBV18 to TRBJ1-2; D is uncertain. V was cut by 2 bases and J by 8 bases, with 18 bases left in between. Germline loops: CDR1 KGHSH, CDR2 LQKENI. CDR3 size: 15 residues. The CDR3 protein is CASSPDVAPVGGYTF. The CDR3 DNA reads TGTGCCAGCTCACCAGACGTGGCGCCTGTGGGCGGCTACACCTTC.

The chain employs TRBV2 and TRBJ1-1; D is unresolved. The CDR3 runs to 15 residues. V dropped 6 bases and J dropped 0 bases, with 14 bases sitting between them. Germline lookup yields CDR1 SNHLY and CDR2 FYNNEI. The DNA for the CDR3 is TGTGCCAGCAGATATCGGCTAGAGATGAACACTGAAGCTTTCTTT. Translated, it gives CASRYRLEMNTEAFF.

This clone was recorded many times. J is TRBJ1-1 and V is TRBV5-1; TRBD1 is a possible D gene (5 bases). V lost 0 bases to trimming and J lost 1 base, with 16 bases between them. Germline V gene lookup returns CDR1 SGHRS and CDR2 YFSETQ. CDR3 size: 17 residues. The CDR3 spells CASSLGSTRGANTEAFF. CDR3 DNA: TGCGCCAGCAGCTTGGGATCGACTAGAGGGGCGAACACTGAAGCTTTCTTT.

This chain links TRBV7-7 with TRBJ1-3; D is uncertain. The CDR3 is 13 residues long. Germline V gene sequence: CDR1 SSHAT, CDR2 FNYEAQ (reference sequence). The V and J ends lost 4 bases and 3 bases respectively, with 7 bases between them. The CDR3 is CASSSGRGNTIYF. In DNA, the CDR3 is TGTGCCAGCAGCTCTGGCCGTGGAAACACCATATATTTT.

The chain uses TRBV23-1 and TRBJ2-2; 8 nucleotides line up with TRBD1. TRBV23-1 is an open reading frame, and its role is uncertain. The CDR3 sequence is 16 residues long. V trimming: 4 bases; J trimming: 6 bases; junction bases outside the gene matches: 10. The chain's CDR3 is CASSLGQGLYAGELFF. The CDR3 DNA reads TGCGCCAGCAGTCTAGGACAGGGTCTATATGCCGGGGAGCTGTTTTTT.

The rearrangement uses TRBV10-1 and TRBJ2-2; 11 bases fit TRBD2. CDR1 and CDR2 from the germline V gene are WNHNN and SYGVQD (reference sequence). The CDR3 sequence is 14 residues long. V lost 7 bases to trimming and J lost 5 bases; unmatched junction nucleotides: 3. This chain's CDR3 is CASTGTSGTGELFF. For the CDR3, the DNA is TGCGCCAGCACCGGGACTAGCGGAACCGGGGAGCTGTTTTTT.

The CDR3 bases are TGTGCCAGCTGCGAGGGCGTTGGAAACACCATATATTTT. Its translation is CASCEGVGNTIYF. V usage is TRBV28 and J usage is TRBJ1-3; no firm D call. Between the trimmed V and J ends, which lost 8 bases and 3 bases, there was a span of 11 bases. From germline, CDR1 is MDHEN and CDR2 SYDVKM. The CDR3 contains 13 residues. Variable domain in full (rest from reference TRBV28 and TRBJ1-3): DVKVTQSSRYLVKRTGEKVFLECVQDMDHENMFWYRQDPGLGLRLIYFSYDVKMKEKGDIPEGYSVSREKKERFSLILESASTNQTSMYLCASCEGVGNTIYFGEGSWLTVV.